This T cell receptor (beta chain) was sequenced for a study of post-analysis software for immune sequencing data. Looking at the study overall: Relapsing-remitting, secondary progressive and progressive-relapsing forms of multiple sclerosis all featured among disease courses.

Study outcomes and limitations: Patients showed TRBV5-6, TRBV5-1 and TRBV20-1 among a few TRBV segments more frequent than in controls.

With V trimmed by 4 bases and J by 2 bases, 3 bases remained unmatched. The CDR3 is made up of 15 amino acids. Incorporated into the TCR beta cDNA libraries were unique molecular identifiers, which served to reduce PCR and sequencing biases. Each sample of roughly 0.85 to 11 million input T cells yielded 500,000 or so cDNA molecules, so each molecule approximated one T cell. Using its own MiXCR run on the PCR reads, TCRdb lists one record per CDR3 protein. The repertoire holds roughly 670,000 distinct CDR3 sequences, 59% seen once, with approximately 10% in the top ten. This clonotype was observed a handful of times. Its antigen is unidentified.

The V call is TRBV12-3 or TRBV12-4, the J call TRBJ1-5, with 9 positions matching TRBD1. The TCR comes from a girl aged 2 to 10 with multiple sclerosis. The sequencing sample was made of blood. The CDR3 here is CASSSGQGRNQPQHF. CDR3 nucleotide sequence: TGTGCCAGCAGTTCGGGACAGGGCCGCAATCAGCCCCAGCATTTT.